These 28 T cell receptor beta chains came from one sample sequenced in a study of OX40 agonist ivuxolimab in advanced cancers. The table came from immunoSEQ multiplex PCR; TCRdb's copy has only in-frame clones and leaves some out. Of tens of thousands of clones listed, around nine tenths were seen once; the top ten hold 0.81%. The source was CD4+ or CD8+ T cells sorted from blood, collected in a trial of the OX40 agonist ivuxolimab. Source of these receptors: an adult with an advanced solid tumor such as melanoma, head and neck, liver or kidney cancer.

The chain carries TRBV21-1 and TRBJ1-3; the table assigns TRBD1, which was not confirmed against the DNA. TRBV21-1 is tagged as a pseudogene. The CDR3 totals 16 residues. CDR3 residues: CASSPFRDRGFNTIYF. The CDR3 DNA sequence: TGTGCCAGCAGCCCCTTCCGGGACAGGGGATTTAACACCATATATTTT.

CDR3 region: CASSVGLTENTEAFF. CDR3 DNA sequence: TGTGCCAGCAGCGTAGGATTGACAGAGAACACTGAAGCTTTCTTT. This sequence joins TRBV9 and TRBJ1-1, with a tentative D call TRBD1 (5 bases). From germline, CDR1 is SGDLS and CDR2 YYNGEE. This CDR3 is 15 amino acids long. Trimming took off 0 bases at V and 1 base at J, with 10 bases between the two ends.

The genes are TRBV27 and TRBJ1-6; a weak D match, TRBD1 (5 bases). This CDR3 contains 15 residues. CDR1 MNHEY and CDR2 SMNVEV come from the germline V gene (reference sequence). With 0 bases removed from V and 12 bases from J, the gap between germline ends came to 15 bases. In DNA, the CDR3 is TGTGCCAGCAGTTTATCCTCGGGGACCAGGGTACCCCTCCACTTT. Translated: CASSLSSGTRVPLHF.

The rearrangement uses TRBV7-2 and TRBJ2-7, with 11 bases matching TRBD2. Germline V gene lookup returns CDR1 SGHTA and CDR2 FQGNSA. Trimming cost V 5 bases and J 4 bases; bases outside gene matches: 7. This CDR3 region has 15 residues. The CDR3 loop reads CASSISSGRGYEQYF. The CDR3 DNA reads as TGTGCCAGCAGCATAAGTAGCGGGAGGGGATACGAGCAGTACTTC.

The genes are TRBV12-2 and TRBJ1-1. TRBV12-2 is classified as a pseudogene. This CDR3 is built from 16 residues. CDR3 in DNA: TGTGCAAGTCGCTTATGTGGAAGGGACCTGAACACTGAAGCTTTCTTT. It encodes CASRLCGRDLNTEAFF.

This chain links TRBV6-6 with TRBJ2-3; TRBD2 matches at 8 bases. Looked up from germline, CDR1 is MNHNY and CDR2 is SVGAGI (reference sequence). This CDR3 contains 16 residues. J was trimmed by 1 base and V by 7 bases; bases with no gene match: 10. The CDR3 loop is CASTSANSGGTDTQYF. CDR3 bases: TGTGCCAGCACCTCCGCGAATAGCGGGGGCACAGATACGCAGTATTTT.

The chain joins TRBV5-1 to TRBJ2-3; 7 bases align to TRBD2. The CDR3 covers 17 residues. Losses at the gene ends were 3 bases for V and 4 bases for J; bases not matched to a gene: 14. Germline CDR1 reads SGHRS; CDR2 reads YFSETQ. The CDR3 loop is CASSSQFGAGRADTQYF. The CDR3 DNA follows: TGCGCCAGCAGCTCTCAGTTCGGAGCGGGACGGGCAGATACGCAGTATTTT.

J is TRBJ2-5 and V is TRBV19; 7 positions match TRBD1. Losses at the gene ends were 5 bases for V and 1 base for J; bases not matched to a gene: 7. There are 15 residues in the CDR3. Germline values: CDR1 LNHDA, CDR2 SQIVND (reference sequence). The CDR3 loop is CASSPTRQGQETQYF. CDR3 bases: TGTGCCAGTAGTCCCACTCGACAGGGCCAAGAGACCCAGTACTTC.

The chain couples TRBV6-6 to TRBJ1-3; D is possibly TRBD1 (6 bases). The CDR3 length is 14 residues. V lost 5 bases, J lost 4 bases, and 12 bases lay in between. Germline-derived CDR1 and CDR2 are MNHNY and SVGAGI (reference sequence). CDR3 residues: CASSRWTEGNTIYF. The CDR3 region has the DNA TGTGCCAGCAGTCGCTGGACAGAAGGAAACACCATATATTTT.

The CDR3 is CASSSIYGMTENTDTQYF. CDR3 in DNA: TGTGCCAGCAGCTCAATTTATGGGATGACGGAGAACACAGATACGCAGTATTTT. This sequence joins TRBV14 and TRBJ2-3; no firm D call. There are 18 residues in the CDR3. V lost 5 bases and J 2 bases, leaving 23 bases between the germline ends. In germline, CDR1 is SGHDN, CDR2 FVKESK. The full variable domain, its missing parts supplied by reference TRBV14 and TRBJ2-3, is EAGVTQFPSHSVIEKGQTVTLRCDPISGHDNLYWYRRVMGKEIKFLLHFVKESKQDESGMPNNRFLAERTGGTYSTLKVQPAELEDSGVYFCASSSIYGMTENTDTQYFGPGTRLTVL.

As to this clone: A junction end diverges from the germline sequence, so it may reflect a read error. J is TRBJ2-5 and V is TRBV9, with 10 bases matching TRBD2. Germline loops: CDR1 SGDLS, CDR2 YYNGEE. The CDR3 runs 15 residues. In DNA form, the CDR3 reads TGTGCCAGCAGCGTAGTAGCGGGGGGCCAAGGGACCCAGTACTTC. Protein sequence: CASSVVAGGQGTQYF.

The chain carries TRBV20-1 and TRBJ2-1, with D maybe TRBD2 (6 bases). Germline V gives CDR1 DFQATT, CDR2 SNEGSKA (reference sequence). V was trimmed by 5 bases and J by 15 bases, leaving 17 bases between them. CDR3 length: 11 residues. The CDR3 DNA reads TGCAGTGCTGCAAATGGGGGGAGCGTGTTCTTC. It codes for CSAANGGSVFF.

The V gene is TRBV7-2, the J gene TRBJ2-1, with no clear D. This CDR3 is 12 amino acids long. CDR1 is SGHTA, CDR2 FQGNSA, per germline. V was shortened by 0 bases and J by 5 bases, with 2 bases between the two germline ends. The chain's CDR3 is CASSLADNEQFF. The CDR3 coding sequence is TGTGCCAGCAGCTTAGCGGACAATGAGCAGTTCTTC. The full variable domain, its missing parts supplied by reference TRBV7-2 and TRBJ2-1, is GAGVSQSPSNKVTEKGKDVELRCDPISGHTALYWYRQSLGQGLEFLIYFQGNSAPDKSGLPSDRFSAERTGGSVSTLTIQRTQQEDSAVYLCASSLADNEQFFGPGTRLTVL.

The DNA for the CDR3 is TGTGCCAGCAGCCTAGCCCCCGGGACAGGGGGAAACACCATATATTTT. This translates into CASSLAPGTGGNTIYF. J is TRBJ1-3 and V is TRBV5-5, with 9 bases matching TRBD1. The CDR3 loop spans 16 amino acids. The V gene end was trimmed by 4 bases and the J gene end by 4 bases; junction bases not matched to a gene: 9. Looked up from germline, CDR1 is SGHKS and CDR2 is YYEKEE (reference sequence).

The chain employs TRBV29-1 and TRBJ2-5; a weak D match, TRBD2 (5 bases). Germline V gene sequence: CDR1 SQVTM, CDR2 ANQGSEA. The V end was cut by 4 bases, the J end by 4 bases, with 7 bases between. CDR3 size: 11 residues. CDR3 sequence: CSVAEGETQYF. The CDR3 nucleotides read TGCAGCGTTGCCGAGGGAGAGACCCAGTACTTC. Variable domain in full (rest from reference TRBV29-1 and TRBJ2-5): SAVISQKPSRDICQRGTSLTIQCQVDSQVTMMFWYRQQPGQSLTLIATANQGSEATYESGFVIDKFPISRPNLTFSTLTVSNMSPEDSSIYLCSVAEGETQYFGPGTRLLVL.

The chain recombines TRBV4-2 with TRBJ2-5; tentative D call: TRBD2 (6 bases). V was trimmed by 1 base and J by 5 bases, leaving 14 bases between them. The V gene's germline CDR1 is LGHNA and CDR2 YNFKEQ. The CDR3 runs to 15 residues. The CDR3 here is CASSQGTGVSETQYF. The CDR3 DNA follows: TGTGCCAGCAGCCAAGGAACGGGAGTCTCGGAGACCCAGTACTTC.

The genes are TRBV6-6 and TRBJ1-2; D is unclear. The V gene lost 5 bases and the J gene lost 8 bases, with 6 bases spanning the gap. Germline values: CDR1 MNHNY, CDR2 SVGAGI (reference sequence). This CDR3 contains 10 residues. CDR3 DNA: TGTGCCAGCAGTACCCCCGGCTACACCTTC. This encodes CASSTPGYTF.

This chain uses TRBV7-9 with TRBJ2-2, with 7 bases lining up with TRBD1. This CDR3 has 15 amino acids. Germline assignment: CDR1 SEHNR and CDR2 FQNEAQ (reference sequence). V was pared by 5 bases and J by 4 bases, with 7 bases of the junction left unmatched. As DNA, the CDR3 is TGTGCCAGCAGCAAAAGGGGGCACGGCACCGGGGAGCTGTTTTTT. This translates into CASSKRGHGTGELFF.

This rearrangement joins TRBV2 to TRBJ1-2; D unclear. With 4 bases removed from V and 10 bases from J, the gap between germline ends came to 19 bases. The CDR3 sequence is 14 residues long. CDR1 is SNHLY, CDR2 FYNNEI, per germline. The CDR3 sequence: CASSVTGPGNPYTF. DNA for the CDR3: TGTGCCAGCAGTGTAACCGGGCCGGGAAATCCCTACACCTTC.

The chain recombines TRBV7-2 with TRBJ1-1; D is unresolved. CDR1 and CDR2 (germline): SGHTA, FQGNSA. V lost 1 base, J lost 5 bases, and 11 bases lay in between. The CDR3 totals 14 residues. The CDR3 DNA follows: TGTGCCAGCAGCTTAGGTGCTAGAGATACTGAAGCTTTCTTT. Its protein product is CASSLGARDTEAFF.

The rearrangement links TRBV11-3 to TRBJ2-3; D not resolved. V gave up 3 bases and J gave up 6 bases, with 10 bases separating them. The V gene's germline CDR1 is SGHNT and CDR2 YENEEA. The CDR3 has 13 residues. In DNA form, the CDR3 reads TGTGCCAGCAGCTTCTCCCAGGCGGATACGCAGTATTTT. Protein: CASSFSQADTQYF.

The CDR3 here is CASRSGNGEQYF. CDR3 in DNA: TGTGCCAGCAGATCAGGGAATGGCGAGCAGTACTTC. The gene calls are TRBV6-5 and TRBJ2-7; tentatively, D is TRBD1 (5 bases). The CDR3 runs 12 residues. Germline V gene sequence: CDR1 MNHEY, CDR2 SVGAGI. V shed 6 bases and J shed 6 bases, with 12 bases lying between them.

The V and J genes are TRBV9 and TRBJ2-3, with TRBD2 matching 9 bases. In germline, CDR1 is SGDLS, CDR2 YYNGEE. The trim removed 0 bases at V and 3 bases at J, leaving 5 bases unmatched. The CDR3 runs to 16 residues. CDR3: CASSVVTSGYTDTQYF. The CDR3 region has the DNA TGTGCCAGCAGCGTAGTAACTAGCGGGTATACAGATACGCAGTATTTT.

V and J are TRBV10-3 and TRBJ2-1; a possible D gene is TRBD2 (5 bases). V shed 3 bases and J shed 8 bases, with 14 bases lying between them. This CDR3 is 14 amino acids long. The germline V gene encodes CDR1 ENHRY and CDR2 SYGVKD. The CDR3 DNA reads TGTGCCATCAGTGAAGGGCTAGCAATCTATGAGCAGTTCTTC. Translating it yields CAISEGLAIYEQFF.

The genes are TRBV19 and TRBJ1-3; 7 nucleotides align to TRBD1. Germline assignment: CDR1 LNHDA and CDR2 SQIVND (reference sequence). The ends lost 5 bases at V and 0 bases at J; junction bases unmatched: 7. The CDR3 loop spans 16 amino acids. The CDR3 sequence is CASSRDRVGSGNTIYF. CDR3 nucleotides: TGTGCCAGTAGTCGGGACAGAGTGGGCTCTGGAAACACCATATATTTT. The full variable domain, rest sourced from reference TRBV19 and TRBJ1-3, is DGGITQSPKYLFRKEGQNVTLSCEQNLNHDAMYWYRQDPGQGLRLIYYSQIVNDFQKGDIAEGYSVSREKKESFPLTVTSAQKNPTAFYLCASSRDRVGSGNTIYFGEGSWLTVV.

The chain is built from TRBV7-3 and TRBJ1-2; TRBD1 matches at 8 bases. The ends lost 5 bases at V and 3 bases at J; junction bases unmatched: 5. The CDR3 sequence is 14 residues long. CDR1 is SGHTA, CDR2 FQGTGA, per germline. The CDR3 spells CASSPGQGHYGYTF. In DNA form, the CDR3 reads TGTGCCAGCAGCCCCGGACAGGGCCACTATGGCTACACCTTC.

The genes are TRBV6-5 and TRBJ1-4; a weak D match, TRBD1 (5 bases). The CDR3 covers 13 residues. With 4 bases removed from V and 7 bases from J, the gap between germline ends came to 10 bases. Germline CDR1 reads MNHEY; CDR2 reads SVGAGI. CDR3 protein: CASSFRTLEKLFF. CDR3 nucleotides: TGTGCCAGCAGTTTTAGGACACTTGAAAAACTGTTTTTT.

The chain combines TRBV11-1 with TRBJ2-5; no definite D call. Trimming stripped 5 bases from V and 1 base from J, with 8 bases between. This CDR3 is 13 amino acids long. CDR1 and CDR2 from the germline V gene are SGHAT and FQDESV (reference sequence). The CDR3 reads CASSHPGQETQYF. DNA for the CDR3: TGTGCCAGCAGCCACCCGGGCCAAGAGACCCAGTACTTC.